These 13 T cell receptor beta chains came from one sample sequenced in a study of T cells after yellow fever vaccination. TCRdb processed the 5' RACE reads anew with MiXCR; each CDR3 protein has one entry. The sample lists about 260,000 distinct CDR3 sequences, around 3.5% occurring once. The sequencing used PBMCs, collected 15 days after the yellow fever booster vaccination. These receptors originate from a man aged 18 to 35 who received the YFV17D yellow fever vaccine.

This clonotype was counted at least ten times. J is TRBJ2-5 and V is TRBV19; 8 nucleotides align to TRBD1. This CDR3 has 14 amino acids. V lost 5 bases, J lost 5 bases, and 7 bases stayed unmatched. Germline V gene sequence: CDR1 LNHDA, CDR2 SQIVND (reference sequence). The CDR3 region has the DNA TGTGCCAGTAGTGGACAGGGCCCTCCTGAGACCCAGTACTTC. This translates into CASSGQGPPETQYF.

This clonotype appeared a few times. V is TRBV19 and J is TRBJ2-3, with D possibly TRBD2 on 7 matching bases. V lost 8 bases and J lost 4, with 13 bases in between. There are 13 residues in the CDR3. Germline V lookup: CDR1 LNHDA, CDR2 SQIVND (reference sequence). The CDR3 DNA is TGTGCCAGTGCGAGGGGGGGAGCAGATACGCAGTATTTT. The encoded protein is CASARGGADTQYF.

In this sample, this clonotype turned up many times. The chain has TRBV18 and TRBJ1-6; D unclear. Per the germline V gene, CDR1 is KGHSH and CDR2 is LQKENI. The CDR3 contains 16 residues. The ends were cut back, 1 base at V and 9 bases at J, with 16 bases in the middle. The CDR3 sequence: CASSPRASQTGSPLHF. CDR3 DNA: TGTGCCAGCTCACCACGGGCCTCCCAGACTGGTTCACCCCTCCACTTT.

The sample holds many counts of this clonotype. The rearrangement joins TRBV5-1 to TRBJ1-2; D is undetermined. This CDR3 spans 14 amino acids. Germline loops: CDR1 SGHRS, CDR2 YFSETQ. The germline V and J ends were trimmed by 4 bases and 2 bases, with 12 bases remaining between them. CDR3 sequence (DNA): TGCGCCAGCAGCCTGTGGACGGAGAACTATGGCTACACCTTC. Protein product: CASSLWTENYGYTF.

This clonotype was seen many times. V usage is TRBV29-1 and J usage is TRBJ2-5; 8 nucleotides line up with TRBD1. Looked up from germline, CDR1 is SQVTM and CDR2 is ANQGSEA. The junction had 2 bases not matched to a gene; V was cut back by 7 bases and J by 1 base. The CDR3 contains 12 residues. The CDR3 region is CSGQGAQETQYF. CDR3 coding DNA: TGCAGCGGTCAGGGGGCCCAAGAGACCCAGTACTTC.

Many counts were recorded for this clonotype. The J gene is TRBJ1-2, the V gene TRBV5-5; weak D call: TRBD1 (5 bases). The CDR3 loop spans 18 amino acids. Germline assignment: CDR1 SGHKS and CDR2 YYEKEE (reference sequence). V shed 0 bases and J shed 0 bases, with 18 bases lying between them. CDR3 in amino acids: CASSLVGSGASANYGYTF. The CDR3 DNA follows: TGTGCCAGCAGCTTGGTTGGTAGCGGGGCTTCAGCTAACTATGGCTACACCTTC.

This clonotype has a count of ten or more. CDR3 protein: CASSLSSGQVVTGELFF. The DNA for the CDR3 is TGTGCCAGCAGTTTATCCTCGGGACAGGTAGTCACCGGGGAGCTGTTTTTT. The J gene is TRBJ2-2, the V gene TRBV27; 8 bases are a match to TRBD1. CDR1 is MNHEY and CDR2 is SMNVEV in the germline V gene (reference sequence). The CDR3 spans 17 residues. The V segment lost 0 bases and the J segment 4 bases; nucleotides outside the gene matches: 7.

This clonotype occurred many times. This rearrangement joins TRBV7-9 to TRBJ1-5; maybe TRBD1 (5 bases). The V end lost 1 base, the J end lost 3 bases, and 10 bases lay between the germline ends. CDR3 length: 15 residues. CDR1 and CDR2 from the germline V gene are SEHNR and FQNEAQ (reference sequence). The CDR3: CASSLDGTDNQPQHF. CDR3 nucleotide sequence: TGTGCCAGCAGCTTAGATGGGACGGACAATCAGCCCCAGCATTTT.

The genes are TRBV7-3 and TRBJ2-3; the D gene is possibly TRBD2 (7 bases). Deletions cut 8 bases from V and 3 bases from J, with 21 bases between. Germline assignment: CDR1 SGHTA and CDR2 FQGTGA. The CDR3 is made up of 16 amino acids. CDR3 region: CASGRGRGGVTDTQYF. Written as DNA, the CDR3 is TGTGCCAGCGGTCGGGGGCGCGGGGGCGTAACAGATACGCAGTATTTT.

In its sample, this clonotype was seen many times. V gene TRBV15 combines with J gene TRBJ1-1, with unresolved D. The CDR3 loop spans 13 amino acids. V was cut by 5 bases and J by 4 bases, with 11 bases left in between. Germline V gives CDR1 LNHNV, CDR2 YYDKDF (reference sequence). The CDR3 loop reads CATSLDVSTEAFF. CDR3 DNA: TGTGCCACCAGCCTAGACGTATCCACTGAAGCTTTCTTT.

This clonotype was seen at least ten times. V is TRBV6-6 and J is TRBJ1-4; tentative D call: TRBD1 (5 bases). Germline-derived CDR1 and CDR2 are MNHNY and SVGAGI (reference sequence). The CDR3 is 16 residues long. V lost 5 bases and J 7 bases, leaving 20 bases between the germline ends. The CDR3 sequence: CASSPGRIGTREKLFF. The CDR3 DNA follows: TGTGCCAGCAGTCCGGGACGCATTGGTACGCGTGAAAAACTGTTTTTT.

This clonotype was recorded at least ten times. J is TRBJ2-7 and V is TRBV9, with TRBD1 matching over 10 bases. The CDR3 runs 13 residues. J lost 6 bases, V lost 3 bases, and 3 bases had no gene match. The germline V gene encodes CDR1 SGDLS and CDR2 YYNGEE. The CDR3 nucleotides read TGTGCCAGCAGCGGATGGACAGGGGGCGAGCAGTACTTC. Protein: CASSGWTGGEQYF.

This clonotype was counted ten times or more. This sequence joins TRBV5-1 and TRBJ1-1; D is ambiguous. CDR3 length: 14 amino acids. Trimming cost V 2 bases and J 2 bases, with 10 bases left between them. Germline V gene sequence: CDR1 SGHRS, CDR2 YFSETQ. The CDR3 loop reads CASSFIADNTEAFF. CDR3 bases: TGCGCCAGCAGCTTCATCGCTGACAACACTGAAGCTTTCTTT.